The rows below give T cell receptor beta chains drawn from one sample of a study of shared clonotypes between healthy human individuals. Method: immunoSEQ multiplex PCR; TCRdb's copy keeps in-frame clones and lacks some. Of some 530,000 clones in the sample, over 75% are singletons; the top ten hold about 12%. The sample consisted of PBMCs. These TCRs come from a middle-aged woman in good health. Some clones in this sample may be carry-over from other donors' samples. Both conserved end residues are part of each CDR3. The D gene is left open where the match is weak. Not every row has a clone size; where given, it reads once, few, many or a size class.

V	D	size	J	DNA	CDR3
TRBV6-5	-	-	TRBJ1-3	TGTGCCACCTCTCCCGCGGTTGGAAACACCATATATTTT	CATSPAVGNTIYF
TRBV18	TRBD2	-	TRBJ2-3	TGTGCCAGCTCACCTACTAGCGGGAGGGCCCGGGATACGCAGTATTTT	CASSPTSGRARDTQYF
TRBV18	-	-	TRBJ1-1	TGTGCCAGCTCACGAGAACAGGGAGTCCGGACTGAAGCTTTCTTT	CASSREQGVRTEAFF
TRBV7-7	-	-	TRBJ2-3	TGTGCTAGCAGCTTAGGGGGCGGGGCGGCAGATACGCAGTATTTT	CASSLGGGAADTQYF
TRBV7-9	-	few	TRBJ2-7	TGTGCCAGCAGCTTTAATGCAGGGGAGCAGTACTTC	CASSFNAGEQYF
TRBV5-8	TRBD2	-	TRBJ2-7	TGTGCCAGCAGCTTGGCGCCTAGCGGGGCCTACGAGCAGTACTTC	CASSLAPSGAYEQYF
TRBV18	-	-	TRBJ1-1	TGTGCCAGCTCACCTCAGGGAAACACTGAAGCTTTCTTT	CASSPQGNTEAFF
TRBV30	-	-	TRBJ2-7	TGTGCCTGGAGCGGCGGTGGGGGAGAGCAGTACTTC	CAWSGGGGEQYF
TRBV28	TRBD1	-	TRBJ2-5	TGTGCCAGCAGTTTTTCCCTGACAGGGATGGGGACCCAGTACTTC	CASSFSLTGMGTQYF
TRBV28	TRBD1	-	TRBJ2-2	TGTGCCAGCAGTTTAAAATCGGGACAGAGGACGACCGGGGAGCTGTTTTTT	CASSLKSGQRTTGELFF
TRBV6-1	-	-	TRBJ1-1	TGTGCCAGCCGGACTGGAGGCACTGAAGCTTTCTTT	CASRTGGTEAFF
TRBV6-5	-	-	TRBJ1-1	TGTGCCAGCAGTGGGACAACTGAAGCTTTCTTT	CASSGTTEAFF
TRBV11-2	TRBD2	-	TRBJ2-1	TGTGCCAGCAGCTTAGGAGGGGGCACTAGCGGGAGTCTTTCTGAGCAGTTCTTC	CASSLGGGTSGSLSEQFF
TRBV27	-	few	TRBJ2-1	TGTGCCAGCAGCAGTTGGGAGCTGGGGATGGATGAGCAGTTCTTC	CASSSWELGMDEQFF
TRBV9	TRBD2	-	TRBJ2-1	TGTGCCAGCAGCGTAACCGGGACTAGCGACAATGAGCAGTTCTTC	CASSVTGTSDNEQFF
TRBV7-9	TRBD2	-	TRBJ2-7	TGTGCCAGCAGCTTATGGCGGCGGGGGACCTACGAGCAGTACTTC	CASSLWRRGTYEQYF
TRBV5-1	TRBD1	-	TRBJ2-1	TGCGCCAGCAGCCCGGGACAGTCCGATCCTGGGCATGAGCAGTTCTTC	CASSPGQSDPGHEQFF
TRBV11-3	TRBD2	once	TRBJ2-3	TGTGCCAGCAGCAAAGGAGCGGGAGGGCCGTCAGATACGCAGTATTTT	CASSKGAGGPSDTQYF
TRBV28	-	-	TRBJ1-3	TGTGCCAGCACTCCCGGACTTTACGCCGGAAACACCATATATTTT	CASTPGLYAGNTIYF
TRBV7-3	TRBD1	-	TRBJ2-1	TGTGCCAGCAGCCGTACCCGGGACAGAGAGCAGTTCTTC	CASSRTRDREQFF
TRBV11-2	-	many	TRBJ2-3	TGTGCCAGCAGCTTACTAGTCCCAAGCACAGATACGCAGTATTTT	CASSLLVPSTDTQYF
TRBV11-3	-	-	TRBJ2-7	TGTGCCAGCAGCTTAGGGCGAGGGAGCGAGCAGTACTTC	CASSLGRGSEQYF
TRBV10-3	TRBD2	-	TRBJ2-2	TGTGCCATCAGGAAACGCCGGGGACTAACTTATAACACCGGGGAGCTGTTTTTT	CAIRKRRGLTYNTGELFF
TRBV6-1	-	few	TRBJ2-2	TGTGCCAGCAGCCTAAACTTCCAGGGGACCGGGGAGCTGTTTTTT	CASSLNFQGTGELFF
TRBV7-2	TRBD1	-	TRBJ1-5	TGTGCCAGCAGCTTAGGGTCAGGGGGTCAGCCCCAGCATTTT	CASSLGSGGQPQHF
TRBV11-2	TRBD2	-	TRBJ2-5	TGTGCCAGCAGCTTAGGGGGCGGGAGGGGAGAGACCCAGTACTTC	CASSLGGGRGETQYF
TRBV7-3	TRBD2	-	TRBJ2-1	TGTGCCAGCAGCATTACCGGTACTAGCGGTAGACTCTACAATGAGCAGTTCTTC	CASSITGTSGRLYNEQFF
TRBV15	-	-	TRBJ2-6	TGTGCCACCAGCCCAGGGGACCCAGTCTCTGGGGCCAACGTCCTGACTTTC	CATSPGDPVSGANVLTF
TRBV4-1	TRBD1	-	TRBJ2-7	TGCGCCAGCAGCCGCCGGGACAGAACCTACGAGCAGTACTTC	CASSRRDRTYEQYF